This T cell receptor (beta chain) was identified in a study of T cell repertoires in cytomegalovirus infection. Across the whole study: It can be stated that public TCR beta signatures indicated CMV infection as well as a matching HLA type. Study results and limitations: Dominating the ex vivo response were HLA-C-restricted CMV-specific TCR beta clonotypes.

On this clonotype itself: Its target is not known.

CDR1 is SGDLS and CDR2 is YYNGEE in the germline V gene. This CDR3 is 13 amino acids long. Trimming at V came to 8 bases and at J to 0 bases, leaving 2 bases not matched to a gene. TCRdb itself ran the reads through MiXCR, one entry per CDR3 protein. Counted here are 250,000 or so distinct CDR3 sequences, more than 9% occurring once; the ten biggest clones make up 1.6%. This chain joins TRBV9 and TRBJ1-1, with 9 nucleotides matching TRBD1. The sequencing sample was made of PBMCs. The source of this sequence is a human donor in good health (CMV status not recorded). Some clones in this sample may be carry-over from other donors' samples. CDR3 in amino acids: CARRTGVNTEAFF. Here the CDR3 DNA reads TGTGCCAGACGGACAGGGGTGAACACTGAAGCTTTCTTT.